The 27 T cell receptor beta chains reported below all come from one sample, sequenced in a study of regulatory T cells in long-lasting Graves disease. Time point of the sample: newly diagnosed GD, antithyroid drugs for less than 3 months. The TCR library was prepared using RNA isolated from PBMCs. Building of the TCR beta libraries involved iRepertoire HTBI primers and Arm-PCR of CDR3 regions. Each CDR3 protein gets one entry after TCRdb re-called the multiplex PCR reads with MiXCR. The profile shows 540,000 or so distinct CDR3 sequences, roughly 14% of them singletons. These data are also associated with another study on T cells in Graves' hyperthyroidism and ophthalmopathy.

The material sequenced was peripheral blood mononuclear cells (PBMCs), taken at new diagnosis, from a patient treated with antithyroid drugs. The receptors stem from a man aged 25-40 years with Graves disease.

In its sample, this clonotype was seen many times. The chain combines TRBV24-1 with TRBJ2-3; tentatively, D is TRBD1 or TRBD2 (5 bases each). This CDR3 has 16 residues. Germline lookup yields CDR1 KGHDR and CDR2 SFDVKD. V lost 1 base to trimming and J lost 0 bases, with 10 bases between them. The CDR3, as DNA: TGTGCCACCAGTGATTTAAGAGGGACGAGCACAGATACGCAGTATTTT. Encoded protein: CATSDLRGTSTDTQYF.

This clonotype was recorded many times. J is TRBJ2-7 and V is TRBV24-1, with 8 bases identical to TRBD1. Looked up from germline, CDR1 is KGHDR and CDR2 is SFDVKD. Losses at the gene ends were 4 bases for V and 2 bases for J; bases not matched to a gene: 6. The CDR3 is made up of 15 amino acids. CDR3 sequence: CATSDPGTGAYEQYF. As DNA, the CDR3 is TGTGCCACCAGTGACCCCGGGACAGGAGCCTACGAGCAGTACTTC.

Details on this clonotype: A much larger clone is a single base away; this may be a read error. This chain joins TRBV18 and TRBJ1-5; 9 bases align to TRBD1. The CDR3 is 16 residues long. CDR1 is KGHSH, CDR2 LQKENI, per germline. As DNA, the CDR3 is TGTGCCAACTCACCCAGGGACAGGGTCGGCAATCAGCCCCAGCATTTT. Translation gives CANSPRDRVGNQPQHF.

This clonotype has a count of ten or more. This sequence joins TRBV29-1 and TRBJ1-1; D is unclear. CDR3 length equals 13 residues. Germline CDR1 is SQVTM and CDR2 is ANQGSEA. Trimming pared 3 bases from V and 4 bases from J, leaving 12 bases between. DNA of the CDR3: TGCAGCGTTGATCCTAGGGCGGGCACTGAAGCTTTCTTT. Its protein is CSVDPRAGTEAFF.

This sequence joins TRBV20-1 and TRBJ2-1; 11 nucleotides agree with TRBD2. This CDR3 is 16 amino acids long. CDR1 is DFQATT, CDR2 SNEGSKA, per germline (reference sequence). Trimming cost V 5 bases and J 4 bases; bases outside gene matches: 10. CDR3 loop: CSAHITSGSSYNEQFF. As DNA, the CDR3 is TGCAGTGCTCATATAACTAGCGGGAGTTCGTACAATGAGCAGTTCTTC.

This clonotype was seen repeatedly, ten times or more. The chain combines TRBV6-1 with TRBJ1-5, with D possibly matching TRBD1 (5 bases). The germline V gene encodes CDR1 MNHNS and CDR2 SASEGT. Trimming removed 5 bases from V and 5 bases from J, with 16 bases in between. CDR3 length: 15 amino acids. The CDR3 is CASSHGAAPHQPQHF. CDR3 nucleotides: TGTGCCAGCAGTCACGGGGCCGCTCCCCATCAGCCCCAGCATTTT.

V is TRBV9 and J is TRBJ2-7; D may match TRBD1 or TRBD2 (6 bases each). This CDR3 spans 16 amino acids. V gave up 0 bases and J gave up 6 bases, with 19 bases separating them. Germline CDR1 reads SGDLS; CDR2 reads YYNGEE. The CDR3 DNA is TGTGCCAGCAGCGTAGGTGTGCGGAACAGGGACTCCGAGCAGTACTTC. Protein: CASSVGVRNRDSEQYF.

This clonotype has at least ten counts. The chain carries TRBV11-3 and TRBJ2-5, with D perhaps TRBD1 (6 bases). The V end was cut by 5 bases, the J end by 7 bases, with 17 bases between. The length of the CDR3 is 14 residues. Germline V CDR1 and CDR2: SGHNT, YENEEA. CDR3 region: CASSQQGPYGTQYF. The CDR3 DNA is TGTGCCAGCAGCCAACAGGGCCCCTACGGGACCCAGTACTTC.

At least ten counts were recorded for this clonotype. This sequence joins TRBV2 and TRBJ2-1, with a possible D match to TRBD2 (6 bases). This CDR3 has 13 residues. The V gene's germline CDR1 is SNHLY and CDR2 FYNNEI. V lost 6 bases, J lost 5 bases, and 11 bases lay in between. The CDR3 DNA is TGTGCCAGCAGACTAGCTATAAACAATGAGCAGTTCTTC. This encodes CASRLAINNEQFF.

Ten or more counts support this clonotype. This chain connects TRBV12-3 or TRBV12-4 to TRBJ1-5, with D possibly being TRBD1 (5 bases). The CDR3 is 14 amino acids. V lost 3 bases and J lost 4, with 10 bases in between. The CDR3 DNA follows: TGTGCCAGCAGTTTGTGGGGGTCGAATCAGCCCCAGCATTTT. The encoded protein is CASSLWGSNQPQHF.

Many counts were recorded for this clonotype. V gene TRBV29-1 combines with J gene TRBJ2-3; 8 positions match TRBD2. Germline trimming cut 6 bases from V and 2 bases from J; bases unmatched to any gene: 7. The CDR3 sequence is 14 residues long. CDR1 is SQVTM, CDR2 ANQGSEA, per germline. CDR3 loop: CSVSGSGITDTQYF. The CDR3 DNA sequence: TGCAGCGTAAGCGGGAGCGGTATCACAGATACGCAGTATTTT.

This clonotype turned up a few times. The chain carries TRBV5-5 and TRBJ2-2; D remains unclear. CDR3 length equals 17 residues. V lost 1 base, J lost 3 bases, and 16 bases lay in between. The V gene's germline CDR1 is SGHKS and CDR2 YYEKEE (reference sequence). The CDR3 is CASSLTERIPHTGELFF. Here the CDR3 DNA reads TGTGCCAGCAGCTTGACTGAGAGGATTCCTCACACCGGGGAGCTGTTTTTT.

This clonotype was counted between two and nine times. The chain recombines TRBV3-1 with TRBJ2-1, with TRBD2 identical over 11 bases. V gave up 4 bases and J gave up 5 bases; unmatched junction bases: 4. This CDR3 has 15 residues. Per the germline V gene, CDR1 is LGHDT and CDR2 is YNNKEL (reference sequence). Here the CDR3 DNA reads TGTGCCAGCAGCCGTCTAGCGGGAGGAAACAATGAGCAGTTCTTC. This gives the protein CASSRLAGGNNEQFF.

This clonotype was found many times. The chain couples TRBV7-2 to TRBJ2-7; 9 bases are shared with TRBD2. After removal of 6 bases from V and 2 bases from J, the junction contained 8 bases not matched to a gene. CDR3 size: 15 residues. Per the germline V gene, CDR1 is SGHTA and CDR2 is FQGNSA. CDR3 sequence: CASRKGAGGPYEQYF. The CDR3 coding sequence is TGTGCCAGCAGAAAAGGGGCGGGAGGGCCCTACGAGCAGTACTTC.

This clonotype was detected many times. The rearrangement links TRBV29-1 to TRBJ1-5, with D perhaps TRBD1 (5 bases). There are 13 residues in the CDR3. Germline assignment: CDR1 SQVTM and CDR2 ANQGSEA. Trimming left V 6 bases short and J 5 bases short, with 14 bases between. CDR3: CSVGRGDDQPQHF. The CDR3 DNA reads TGCAGCGTGGGACGGGGCGACGATCAGCCCCAGCATTTT.

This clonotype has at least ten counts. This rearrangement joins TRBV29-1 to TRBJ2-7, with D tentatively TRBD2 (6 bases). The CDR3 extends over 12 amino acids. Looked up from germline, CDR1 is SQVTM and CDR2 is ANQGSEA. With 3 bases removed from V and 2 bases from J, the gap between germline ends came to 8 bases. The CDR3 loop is CSVERGPYEQYF. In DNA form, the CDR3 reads TGCAGCGTTGAGCGGGGCCCCTACGAGCAGTACTTC.

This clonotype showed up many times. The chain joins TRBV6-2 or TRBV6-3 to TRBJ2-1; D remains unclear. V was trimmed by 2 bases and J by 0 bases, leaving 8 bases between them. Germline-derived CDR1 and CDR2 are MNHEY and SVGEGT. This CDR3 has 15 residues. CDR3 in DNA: TGTGCCAGCAGTTACCATGCCAACTCCTACAATGAGCAGTTCTTC. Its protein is CASSYHANSYNEQFF.

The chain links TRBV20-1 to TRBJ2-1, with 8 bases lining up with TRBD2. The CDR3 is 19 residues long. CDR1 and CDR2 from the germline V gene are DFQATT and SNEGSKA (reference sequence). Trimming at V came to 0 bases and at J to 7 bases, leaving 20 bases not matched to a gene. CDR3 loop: CSARDQQSSWREAGNEQFF. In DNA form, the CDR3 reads TGCAGTGCTAGAGATCAGCAGTCTTCTTGGCGGGAGGCTGGGAATGAGCAGTTCTTC.

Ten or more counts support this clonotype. The CDR3, as DNA: TGTGCCAGCAGTTACGAGTCGTATGGCGCGGGAGGGCCGACCCAAGAGACCCAGTACTTC. As protein: CASSYESYGAGGPTQETQYF. This rearrangement joins TRBV6-9 to TRBJ2-5; 9 bases map to TRBD2. The length of the CDR3 is 20 residues. Germline values: CDR1 MNHGY, CDR2 SVAAGI. V was clipped by 3 bases and J by 1 base; unmatched bases: 18.

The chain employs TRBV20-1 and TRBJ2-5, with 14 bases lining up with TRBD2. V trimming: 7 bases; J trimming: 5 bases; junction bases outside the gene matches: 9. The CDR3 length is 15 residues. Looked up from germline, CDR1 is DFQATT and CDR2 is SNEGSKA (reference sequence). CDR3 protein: CSVRGLAGDVETQYF. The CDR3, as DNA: TGCAGTGTTAGGGGACTAGCGGGAGATGTTGAGACCCAGTACTTC.

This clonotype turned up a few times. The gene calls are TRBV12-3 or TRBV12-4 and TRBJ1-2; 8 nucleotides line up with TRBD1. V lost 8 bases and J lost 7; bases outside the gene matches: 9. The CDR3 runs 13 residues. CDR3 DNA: TGTGCCAGCCATCCACGGACAGGGATTGGCTACACCTTC. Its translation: CASHPRTGIGYTF.

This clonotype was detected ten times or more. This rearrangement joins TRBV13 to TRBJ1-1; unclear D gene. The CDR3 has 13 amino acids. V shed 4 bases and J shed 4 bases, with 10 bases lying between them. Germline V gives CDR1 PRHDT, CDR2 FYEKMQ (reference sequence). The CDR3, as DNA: TGTGCCAGCAGCTCCCGGGTGCCCACTGAAGCTTTCTTT. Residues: CASSSRVPTEAFF.

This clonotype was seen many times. CDR3 amino acids: CAWSKALDTEAFF. The CDR3, as DNA: TGTGCCTGGAGTAAAGCCCTCGACACTGAAGCTTTCTTT. The chain couples TRBV30 to TRBJ1-1; no definite D call. This CDR3 region has 13 residues. Per germline, CDR1 GTSNPN and CDR2 SVGIG (reference sequence). Trimming shortened V by 2 bases and J by 3 bases, and 10 bases separated the two germline ends.

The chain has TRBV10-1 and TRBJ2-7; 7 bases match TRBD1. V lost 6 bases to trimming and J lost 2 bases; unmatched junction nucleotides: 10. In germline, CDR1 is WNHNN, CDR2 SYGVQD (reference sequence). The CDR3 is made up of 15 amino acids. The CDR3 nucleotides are TGCGCCAGCAGCAGGGGACAGTCAGGTACCTACGAGCAGTACTTC. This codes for CASSRGQSGTYEQYF.

The CDR3 coding sequence is TGCGCCAGCAGCTTTCCCACTCGGGCCCTCAACACCGGGGAGCTGTTTTTT. This translates into CASSFPTRALNTGELFF. J is TRBJ2-2 and V is TRBV5-1; D uncertain. Germline V gene sequence: CDR1 SGHRS, CDR2 YFSETQ. CDR3 length equals 17 residues. Trimming removed 2 bases at V and 2 bases at J, with 16 bases between.

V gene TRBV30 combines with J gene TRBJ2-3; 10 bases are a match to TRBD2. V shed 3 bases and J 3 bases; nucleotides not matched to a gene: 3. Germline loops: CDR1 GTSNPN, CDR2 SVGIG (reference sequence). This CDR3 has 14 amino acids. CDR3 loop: CAWSSGRGTDTQYF. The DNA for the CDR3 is TGTGCCTGGAGCAGCGGGAGGGGGACAGATACGCAGTATTTT.

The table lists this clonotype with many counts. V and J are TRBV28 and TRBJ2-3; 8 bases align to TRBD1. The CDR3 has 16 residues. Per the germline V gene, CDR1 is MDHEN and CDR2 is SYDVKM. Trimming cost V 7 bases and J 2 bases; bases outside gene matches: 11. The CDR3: CASTTPGQGVTDTQYF. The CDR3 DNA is TGTGCCAGCACCACCCCCGGACAGGGAGTCACAGATACGCAGTATTTT.